Presented here are 30 T cell receptor beta chains from one specimen sequenced in a study of blood T cell repertoires in COVID-19. TCRdb keeps only in-frame clones here, not all; method: immunoSEQ multiplex PCR. The sample yields 350,000 or so clones, approximately 83% seen once. Sample: PBMCs or T cells enriched from blood (not recorded which). These receptors came from a woman aged 40 to 50 with acute COVID-19.

This clone was found once. J is TRBJ2-2 and V is TRBV6-2 or TRBV6-3, with 8 bases that match TRBD2. This CDR3 has 14 amino acids. Germline V lookup: CDR1 MNHEY, CDR2 SVGEGT. V lost 4 bases and J lost 5; bases outside the gene matches: 3. CDR3 loop: CASSSGGGTGELFF. The CDR3 DNA is TGTGCCAGCAGTTCCGGCGGGGGGACCGGGGAGCTGTTTTTT.

The rearrangement joins TRBV6-5 to TRBJ1-1; D gene uncertain. CDR1 is MNHEY and CDR2 is SVGAGI in the germline V gene. CDR3 length: 13 amino acids. Trimming removed 6 bases at V and 5 bases at J, with 13 bases between. The CDR3 protein is CASSPDWGTEAFF. DNA of the CDR3: TGTGCCAGCAGCCCGGACTGGGGAACTGAAGCTTTCTTT.

The rearrangement links TRBV12-5 to TRBJ2-1, with a tentative D call TRBD1 (6 bases). V lost 6 bases and J 0 bases, leaving 18 bases between the germline ends. This CDR3 spans 17 amino acids. Germline V lookup: CDR1 LGHNT, CDR2 FRNRAP. The chain's CDR3 is CASGQGHSSSSYNEQFF. CDR3 sequence (DNA): TGTGCTAGTGGACAGGGACATAGTAGTAGCTCCTACAATGAGCAGTTCTTC.

This clone was seen only once. The chain has TRBV2 and TRBJ2-1; 7 nucleotides agree with TRBD1. The trim removed 4 bases at V and 7 bases at J, leaving 4 bases unmatched. The CDR3 covers 13 residues. Per germline, CDR1 SNHLY and CDR2 FYNNEI. CDR3 loop: CASSGQGRNEQFF. Here the CDR3 DNA reads TGTGCCAGCAGTGGACAGGGTCGGAATGAGCAGTTCTTC.

This chain links TRBV3-1 (or the pseudogene TRBV3-2) with TRBJ1-1, with a possible D match to TRBD1 (5 bases). CDR3 size: 14 residues. V was cut by 4 bases and J by 7 bases, with 16 bases left in between. The V gene's germline CDR1 is LGHDT and CDR2 YNNKEL (reference sequence). The CDR3 here is CASSPHGGSHEAFF. CDR3 coding DNA: TGTGCCAGCAGCCCCCACGGGGGTAGTCATGAAGCTTTCTTT.

About this clone: The sample carries other DNA sequences with the same CDR3. The chain has TRBV15 and TRBJ1-5; no clear D. From germline, CDR1 is LNHNV and CDR2 YYDKDF (reference sequence). The CDR3 is 14 amino acids. The ends were cut back, 0 bases at V and 4 bases at J, with 7 bases in the middle. CDR3: CATSRDRGNQPQHF. The CDR3 DNA reads as TGTGCCACCAGCAGAGATCGAGGGAATCAGCCCCAGCATTTT.

CDR3 amino acids: CATTGLTNEKLFF. CDR3 in DNA: TGTGCCACCACAGGGTTGACTAATGAAAAACTGTTTTTT. This chain links TRBV15 with TRBJ1-4, with TRBD1 as a possible D gene (5 bases). V was shortened by 7 bases and J by 2 bases, with 8 bases between the two germline ends. Germline V lookup: CDR1 LNHNV, CDR2 YYDKDF (reference sequence). There are 13 residues in the CDR3.

The chain recombines TRBV28 with TRBJ2-7; TRBD1 aligns across 9 bases. The CDR3 loop spans 14 amino acids. CDR1 MDHEN and CDR2 SYDVKM come from the germline V gene. The V gene end was trimmed by 6 bases and the J gene end by 3 bases; junction bases not matched to a gene: 6. The CDR3 DNA reads TGTGCCAGCAGGGGACCGGGACAGGGCTACGAGCAGTACTTC. Translation gives CASRGPGQGYEQYF. Based on the CDR3 plus reference TRBV28 and TRBJ2-7, the full variable domain is DVKVTQSSRYLVKRTGEKVFLECVQDMDHENMFWYRQDPGLGLRLIYFSYDVKMKEKGDIPEGYSVSREKKERFSLILESASTNQTSMYLCASRGPGQGYEQYFGPGTRLTVT.

This clone was counted a few times. This chain links TRBV4-3 with TRBJ2-5; D call uncertain. V gave up 0 bases and J gave up 2 bases, with 10 bases separating them. Germline V gene sequence: CDR1 LGHNA, CDR2 YSLEER. The CDR3 extends over 15 amino acids. In DNA form, the CDR3 reads TGCGCCAGCAGCCAAGAAATCAGGTCGCAAGAGACCCAGTACTTC. Translated, it gives CASSQEIRSQETQYF.

The gene calls are TRBV9 and TRBJ1-2; D is unclear. Per the germline V gene, CDR1 is SGDLS and CDR2 is YYNGEE. This CDR3 has 15 residues. The V and J ends lost 2 bases and 5 bases respectively, with 16 bases between them. The CDR3 protein is CASSVFREVTYGYTF. The CDR3 bases are TGTGCCAGCAGCGTGTTCCGGGAAGTTACTTATGGCTACACCTTC. Combining the CDR3 with reference TRBV9 and TRBJ1-2 gives the whole variable domain DSGVTQTPKHLITATGQRVTLRCSPRSGDLSVYWYQQSLDQGLQFLIQYYNGEERAKGNILERFSAQQFPDLHSELNLSSLELGDSALYFCASSVFREVTYGYTFGSGTRLTVV.

CDR3 protein: CASSLSTGIQETQYF. In DNA, the CDR3 is TGTGCCAGCAGCCTTTCGACTGGAATTCAAGAGACCCAGTACTTC. This chain joins TRBV7-9 and TRBJ2-5; D call uncertain. V lost 5 bases, J lost 2 bases, and 15 bases lay in between. Germline-derived CDR1 and CDR2 are SEHNR and FQNEAQ (reference sequence). This CDR3 is 15 amino acids long.

The V and J genes are TRBV5-5 and TRBJ1-6; TRBD1 matches 11 bases. After removal of 4 bases from V and 8 bases from J, the junction contained 5 bases not matched to a gene. Germline loops: CDR1 SGHKS, CDR2 YYEKEE (reference sequence). This CDR3 region has 15 residues. The CDR3 loop is CASSPGTGGYSPLHF. CDR3 coding DNA: TGTGCCAGCAGCCCAGGGACAGGGGGTTATTCACCCCTCCACTTT.

The chain has TRBV7-9 and TRBJ2-1; D is undetermined. The germline gives CDR1 SEHNR, CDR2 FQNEAQ (reference sequence). V was trimmed by 7 bases and J by 9 bases, leaving 19 bases between them. The CDR3 spans 14 residues. The DNA of the CDR3 is TGTGCCAGCAACCCCTTACTCGATATTGTTGAGCAGTTCTTC. It codes for CASNPLLDIVEQFF.

The V and J genes are TRBV6-1 and TRBJ2-4, with a tentative D call TRBD2 (5 bases). This CDR3 has 14 amino acids. Per germline, CDR1 MNHNS and CDR2 SASEGT. Trimming left V 1 base short and J 8 bases short, with 12 bases between. DNA of the CDR3: TGTGCCAGCAGTGAAGTTGGCGAGGGCGACATTCAGTACTTC. Amino acid sequence: CASSEVGEGDIQYF.

The V call is TRBV28, the J call TRBJ1-2; D is perhaps TRBD1 (5 bases). V shed 5 bases and J shed 8 bases, with 18 bases lying between them. This CDR3 region has 14 residues. Germline V gene lookup returns CDR1 MDHEN and CDR2 SYDVKM. The CDR3 loop reads CASSTPGGSGGYTF. DNA of the CDR3: TGTGCCAGCAGTACCCCCGGGGGTTCCGGGGGCTACACCTTC.

This clone appeared a few times. The V and J genes are TRBV10-2 and TRBJ2-1; 7 bases align to TRBD2. Looked up from germline, CDR1 is WSHSY and CDR2 is SAAADI. J lost 5 bases, V lost 7 bases, and 14 bases had no gene match. This CDR3 contains 16 residues. DNA of the CDR3: TGCGCCAGCACTCCTAGCGGCAACCACATTAACAATGAGCAGTTCTTC. Its protein product is CASTPSGNHINNEQFF.

The rearrangement links TRBV20-1 to TRBJ1-2, with a tentative D call TRBD1 (6 bases). V was pared by 2 bases and J by 7 bases, with 8 bases between. Germline V gives CDR1 DFQATT, CDR2 SNEGSKA (reference sequence). This CDR3 comprises 11 residues. DNA of the CDR3: TGCAGTGCTAGATCAGGGGCTGGCTACACCTTC. As protein: CSARSGAGYTF.

The V and J genes are TRBV24-1 and TRBJ2-5; 15 positions agree with TRBD2. Trimming removed 6 bases from V and 5 bases from J; junction bases left unmatched: 9. Looked up from germline, CDR1 is KGHDR and CDR2 is SFDVKD. CDR3 length: 17 residues. The CDR3 reads CATSPGTSGRIKETQYF. For the CDR3, the DNA is TGTGCCACCAGTCCCGGGACTAGCGGGAGGATCAAGGAGACCCAGTACTTC.

This clone was recorded a few times. This chain links TRBV19 with TRBJ2-3, with D possibly being TRBD2 (5 bases). Trimming shortened V by 6 bases and J by 1 base, and 11 bases separated the two germline ends. CDR1 is LNHDA, CDR2 SQIVND, per germline (reference sequence). This CDR3 region has 14 residues. The CDR3 loop reads CASREDGRTDTQYF. CDR3 bases: TGTGCCAGTAGGGAGGACGGCCGCACAGATACGCAGTATTTT. The complete variable domain, with remaining parts taken from reference TRBV19 and TRBJ2-3, reads DGGITQSPKYLFRKEGQNVTLSCEQNLNHDAMYWYRQDPGQGLRLIYYSQIVNDFQKGDIAEGYSVSREKKESFPLTVTSAQKNPTAFYLCASREDGRTDTQYFGPGTRLTVL.

This clone was counted between two and nine times. V is TRBV25-1 and J is TRBJ2-1, with 7 positions matching TRBD1. The junction had 10 bases not matched to a gene; V was cut back by 4 bases and J by 4 bases. The germline V gene has CDR1 MGHDK and CDR2 SYGVNS. CDR3 length equals 16 residues. The DNA of the CDR3 is TGTGCCAGCAGTGTGATTGAGGGGGCCACTTACAATGAGCAGTTCTTC. This codes for CASSVIEGATYNEQFF.

The chain uses TRBV28 and TRBJ1-2, with TRBD1 matching 8 bases. The germline V gene encodes CDR1 MDHEN and CDR2 SYDVKM. V lost 1 base and J lost 7; bases outside the gene matches: 11. The CDR3 has 16 residues. The CDR3 here is CASSLSSRDRSFGYTF. The CDR3 DNA reads as TGTGCCAGCAGTTTATCGTCCCGGGACAGGTCTTTTGGCTACACCTTC.

The chain recombines TRBV19 with TRBJ2-1; TRBD2 matches at 7 bases. CDR1 LNHDA and CDR2 SQIVND come from the germline V gene (reference sequence). CDR3 length: 15 residues. The J segment lost 6 bases and the V segment lost 3 bases, leaving 8 bases of the junction unmatched. The chain's CDR3 is CASSIGGLGLNEQFF. As DNA, the CDR3 is TGTGCCAGTAGTATCGGAGGACTAGGGCTCAATGAGCAGTTCTTC.

This clone has only a few counts. CDR3 bases: TGTGCCAGCGGTAGTAGCGGGGGGGCTATCCCCGGGGAGCTGTTTTTT. It codes for CASGSSGGAIPGELFF. The chain has TRBV5-4 and TRBJ2-2, with 11 bases that match TRBD2. Germline values: CDR1 SGHNT, CDR2 YYREEE (reference sequence). CDR3 length: 16 amino acids. Trimming cost V 7 bases and J 6 bases; bases outside gene matches: 11.

This clone was seen once. The chain employs TRBV11-2 and TRBJ1-1, with D possibly matching TRBD1 (6 bases). V was shortened by 2 bases and J by 1 base, with 8 bases between the two germline ends. The germline CDR1 and CDR2 sequences are SGHAT and FQNNGV. This CDR3 comprises 14 residues. The chain's CDR3 is CASSLTQGNTEAFF. The DNA for the CDR3 is TGTGCCAGCAGCTTAACACAGGGGAACACTGAAGCTTTCTTT. The full variable domain, completed using reference TRBV11-2 and TRBJ1-1, is EAGVAQSPRYKIIEKRQSVAFWCNPISGHATLYWYQQILGQGPKLLIQFQNNGVVDDSQLPKDRFSAERLKGVDSTLKIQPAKLEDSAVYLCASSLTQGNTEAFFGQGTRLTVV.

The chain employs TRBV5-5 and TRBJ1-4, with 12 bases lining up with TRBD1. The CDR3 has 15 amino acids. Germline-derived CDR1 and CDR2 are SGHKS and YYEKEE (reference sequence). J was trimmed by 8 bases and V by 5 bases; bases with no gene match: 7. The CDR3 coding sequence is TGTGCCAGCAGTGCCGGGACAGGGGGCTTAGAAAAACTGTTTTTT. Translation gives CASSAGTGGLEKLFF.

The CDR3 nucleotides are TGTGCCAGCAGCTTAGGTCGCGGAAGAAATAATTCACCCCTCCACTTT. Its protein is CASSLGRGRNNSPLHF. The chain is built from TRBV7-6 and TRBJ1-6; no firm D call. Trimming took off 1 base at V and 5 bases at J, with 12 bases between the two ends. The germline V gene has CDR1 SGHVS and CDR2 FNYEAQ. This CDR3 region has 16 residues. Together with reference TRBV7-6 and TRBJ1-6, the CDR3 gives the full variable domain: GAGVSQSPRYKVTKRGQDVALRCDPISGHVSLYWYRQALGQGPEFLTYFNYEAQQDKSGLPNDRFSAERPEGSISTLTIQRTEQRDSAMYRCASSLGRGRNNSPLHFGNGTRLTVT.

This rearrangement joins TRBV10-3 to TRBJ1-6, with TRBD1 identical over 12 bases. V trimming: 8 bases; J trimming: 4 bases; junction bases outside the gene matches: 15. Germline CDR1 is ENHRY and CDR2 is SYGVKD. The CDR3 length is 19 residues. Here the CDR3 DNA reads TGTGCCATCGGAGGGTCTGGGACAGGGGGCGCGTCTTATAATTCACCCCTCCACTTT. Translating it yields CAIGGSGTGGASYNSPLHF.

This chain connects TRBV6-5 to TRBJ2-2, with D possibly being TRBD2 (7 bases). V was cut by 8 bases and J by 6 bases, with 16 bases left in between. Germline V gives CDR1 MNHEY, CDR2 SVGAGI. This CDR3 spans 14 amino acids. The CDR3 is CASFRGGGPGELFF. In nucleotides, the CDR3 is TGTGCCAGCTTCCGAGGGGGGGGCCCCGGGGAGCTGTTTTTT.

The CDR3 sequence: CASSDRVTEKLFF. Written as DNA, the CDR3 is TGTGCCAGCAGCGACAGGGTAACTGAAAAACTGTTTTTT. V and J are TRBV6-2 or TRBV6-3 and TRBJ1-4; TRBD1 matches 7 bases. Germline CDR1 is MNHEY and CDR2 is SVGEGT. This CDR3 is built from 13 residues. V was clipped by 6 bases and J by 7 bases; unmatched bases: 5.

The chain is built from TRBV28 and TRBJ2-5; 11 bases fit TRBD2. Per germline, CDR1 MDHEN and CDR2 SYDVKM. The junction had 4 bases not matched to a gene; V was cut back by 3 bases and J by 4 bases. The CDR3 runs 15 residues. CDR3 loop: CASSFLAGGVETQYF. In DNA, the CDR3 is TGTGCCAGCAGTTTCCTAGCGGGAGGCGTAGAGACCCAGTACTTC.